This T cell receptor (beta chain) was found in a study of a mutant IDH1 vaccine in newly diagnosed glioma. Study-wide background: Before enrollment, patients got radiotherapy alone, temozolomide alone, or mostly the combination.

Data came from immunoSEQ multiplex PCR; TCRdb stores just in-frame clones and leaves some out. The sample consists of under 55,000 clones, more than 85% of them appearing once. Germline lookup yields CDR1 PRHDT and CDR2 FYEKMQ (reference sequence). The CDR3 length is 13 residues. V was shortened by 5 bases and J by 10 bases, with 16 bases between the two germline ends. Concerning this clone: Antigen unknown.

Stated time point: week 11, during vaccination. A single vaccine dose contained 300 ug of mutant IDH1 20-mer peptide, and topical imiquimod was used with it. The TCR originated in a man aged 50 or older with glioma. The chain employs TRBV13 and TRBJ2-3; D is unclear. Material: PBMCs, obtained from a glioma patient whose treatment included an IDH1 peptide vaccine. CDR3 nucleotides: TGTGCCAGCAGCGCCGCTCCTGACTTCTCGCAGTATTTT. This gives the protein CASSAAPDFSQYF.